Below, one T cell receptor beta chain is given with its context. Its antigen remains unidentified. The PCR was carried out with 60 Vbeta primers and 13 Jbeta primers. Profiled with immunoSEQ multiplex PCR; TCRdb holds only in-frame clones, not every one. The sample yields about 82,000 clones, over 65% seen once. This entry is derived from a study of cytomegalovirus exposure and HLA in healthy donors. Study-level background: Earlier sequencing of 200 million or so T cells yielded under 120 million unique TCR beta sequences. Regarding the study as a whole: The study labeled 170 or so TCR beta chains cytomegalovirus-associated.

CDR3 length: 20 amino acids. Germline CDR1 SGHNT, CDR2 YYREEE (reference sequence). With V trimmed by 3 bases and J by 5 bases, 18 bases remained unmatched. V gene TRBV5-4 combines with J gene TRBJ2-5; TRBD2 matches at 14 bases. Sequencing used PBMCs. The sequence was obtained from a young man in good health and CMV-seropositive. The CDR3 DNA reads TGTGCCAGCAGCTCCCCGGGGGGACTAGCGGGAGACCGCGGATGGGAGACCCAGTACTTC. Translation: CASSSPGGLAGDRGWETQYF. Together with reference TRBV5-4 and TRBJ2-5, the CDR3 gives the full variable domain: ETGVTQSPTHLIKTRGQQVTLRCSSQSGHNTVSWYQQALGQGPQFIFQYYREEENGRGNFPPRFSGLQFPNYSSELNVNALELDDSALYLCASSSPGGLAGDRGWETQYFGPGTRLLVL.